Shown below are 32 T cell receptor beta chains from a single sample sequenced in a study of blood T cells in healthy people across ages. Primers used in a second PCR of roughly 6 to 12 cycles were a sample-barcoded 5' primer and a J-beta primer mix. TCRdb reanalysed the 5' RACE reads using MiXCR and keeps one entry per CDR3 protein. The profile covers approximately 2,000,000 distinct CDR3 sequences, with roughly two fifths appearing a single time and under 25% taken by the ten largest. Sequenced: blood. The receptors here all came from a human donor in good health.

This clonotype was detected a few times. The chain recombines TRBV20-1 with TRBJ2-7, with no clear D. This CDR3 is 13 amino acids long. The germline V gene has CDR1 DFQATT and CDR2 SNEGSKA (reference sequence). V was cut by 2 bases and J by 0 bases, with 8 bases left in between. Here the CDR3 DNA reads TGCAGTGCTAGAAATCTAGACTCCTACGAGCAGTACTTC. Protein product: CSARNLDSYEQYF.

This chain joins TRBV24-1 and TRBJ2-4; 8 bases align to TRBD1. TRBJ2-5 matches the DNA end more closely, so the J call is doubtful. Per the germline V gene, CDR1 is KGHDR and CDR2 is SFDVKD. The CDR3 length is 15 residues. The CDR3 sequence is CATSDSGQGGETQYF. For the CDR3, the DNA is TGTGCCACCAGTGATTCCGGACAGGGAGGAGAGACCCAGTACTTC.

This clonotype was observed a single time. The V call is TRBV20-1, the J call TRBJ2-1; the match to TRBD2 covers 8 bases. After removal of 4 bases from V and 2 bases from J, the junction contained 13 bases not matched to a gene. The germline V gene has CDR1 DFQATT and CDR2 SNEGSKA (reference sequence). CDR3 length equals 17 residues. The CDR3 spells CSATSPQAGDTYNEQFF. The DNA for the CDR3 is TGCAGTGCTACCTCGCCTCAAGCGGGGGATACCTACAATGAGCAGTTCTTC.

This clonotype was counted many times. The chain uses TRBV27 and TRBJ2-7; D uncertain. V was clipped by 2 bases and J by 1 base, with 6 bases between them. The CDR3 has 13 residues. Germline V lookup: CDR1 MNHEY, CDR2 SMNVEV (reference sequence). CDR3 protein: CASSLKGSYEQYF. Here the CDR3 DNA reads TGTGCCAGCAGTTTAAAGGGATCCTACGAGCAGTACTTC.

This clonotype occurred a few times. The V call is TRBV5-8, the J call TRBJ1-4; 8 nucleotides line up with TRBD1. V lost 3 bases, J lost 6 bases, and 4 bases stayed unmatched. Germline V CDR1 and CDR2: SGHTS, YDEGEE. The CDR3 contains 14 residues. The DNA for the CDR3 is TGTGCCAGCAGCTCAGGGGGCGAAGATGAAAAACTGTTTTTT. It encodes CASSSGGEDEKLFF.

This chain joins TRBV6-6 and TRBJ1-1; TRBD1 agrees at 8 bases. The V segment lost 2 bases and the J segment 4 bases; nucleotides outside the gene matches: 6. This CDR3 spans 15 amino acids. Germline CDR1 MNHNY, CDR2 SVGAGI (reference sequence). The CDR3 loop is CASSYAGQESTEAFF. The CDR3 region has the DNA TGTGCCAGCAGTTACGCGGGACAGGAGAGCACTGAAGCTTTCTTT.

CDR3 DNA: TGTGCCAGCAGTGAAACGGGGGCTCCAACTAATGAAAAACTGTTTTTT. It yields the protein CASSETGAPTNEKLFF. The chain recombines TRBV25-1 with TRBJ1-4; possibly TRBD1 for D (6 bases). CDR3 size: 16 residues. V was shortened by 2 bases and J by 0 bases, with 10 bases between the two germline ends. The germline V gene has CDR1 MGHDK and CDR2 SYGVNS. The variable domain in full, with the rest retrieved from reference TRBV25-1 and TRBJ1-4, is EADIYQTPRYLVIGTGKKITLECSQTMGHDKMYWYQQDPGMELHLIHYSYGVNSTEKGDLSSESTVSRIRTEHFPLTLESARPSHTSQYLCASSETGAPTNEKLFFGSGTQLSVL.

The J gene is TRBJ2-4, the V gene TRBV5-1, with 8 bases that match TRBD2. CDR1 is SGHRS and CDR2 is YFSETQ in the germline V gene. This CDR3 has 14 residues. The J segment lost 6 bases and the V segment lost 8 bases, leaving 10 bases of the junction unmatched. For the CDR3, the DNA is TGCGCCAGACGCGGGGGGCCGGACATAAACATTCAGTACTTC. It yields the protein CARRGGPDINIQYF.

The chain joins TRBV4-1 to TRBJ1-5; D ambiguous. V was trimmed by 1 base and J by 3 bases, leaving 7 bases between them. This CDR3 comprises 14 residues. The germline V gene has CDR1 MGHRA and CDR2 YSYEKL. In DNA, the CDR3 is TGCGCCAGCAGCCAAGTAGCTAACAATCAGCCCCAGCATTTT. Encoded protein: CASSQVANNQPQHF.

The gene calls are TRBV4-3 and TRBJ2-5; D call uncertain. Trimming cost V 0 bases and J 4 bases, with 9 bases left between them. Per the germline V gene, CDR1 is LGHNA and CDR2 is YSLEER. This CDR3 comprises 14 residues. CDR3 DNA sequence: TGCGCCAGCAGCCAAGATTTCCGGGCAGAGACCCAGTACTTC. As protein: CASSQDFRAETQYF.

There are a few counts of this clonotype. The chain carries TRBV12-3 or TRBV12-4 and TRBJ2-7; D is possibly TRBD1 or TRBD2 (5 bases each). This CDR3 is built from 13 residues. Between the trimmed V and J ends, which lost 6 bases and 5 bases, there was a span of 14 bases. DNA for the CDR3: TGTGCCAGCAGCCCCGGGGACGCCGACGAGCAGTACTTC. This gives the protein CASSPGDADEQYF.

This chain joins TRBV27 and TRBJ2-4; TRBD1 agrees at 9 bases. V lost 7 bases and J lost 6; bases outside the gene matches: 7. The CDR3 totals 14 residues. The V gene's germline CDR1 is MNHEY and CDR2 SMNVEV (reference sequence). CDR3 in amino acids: CASTQQGALNIQYF. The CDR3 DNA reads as TGTGCCAGCACCCAACAGGGGGCTTTAAACATTCAGTACTTC.

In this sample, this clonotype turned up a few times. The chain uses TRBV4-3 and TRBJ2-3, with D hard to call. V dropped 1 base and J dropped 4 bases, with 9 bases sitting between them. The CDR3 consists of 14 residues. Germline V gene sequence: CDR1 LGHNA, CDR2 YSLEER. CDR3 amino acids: CASSQGPPADTQYF. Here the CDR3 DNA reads TGCGCCAGCAGCCAAGGGCCCCCCGCAGATACGCAGTATTTT.

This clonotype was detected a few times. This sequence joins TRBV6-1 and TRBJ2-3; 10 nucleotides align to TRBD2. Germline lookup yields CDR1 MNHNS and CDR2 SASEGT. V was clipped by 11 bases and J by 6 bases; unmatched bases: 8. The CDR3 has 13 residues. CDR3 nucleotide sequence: TGTGCCGGGTCACTAGCGGGGATTGATACGCAGTATTTT. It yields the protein CAGSLAGIDTQYF.

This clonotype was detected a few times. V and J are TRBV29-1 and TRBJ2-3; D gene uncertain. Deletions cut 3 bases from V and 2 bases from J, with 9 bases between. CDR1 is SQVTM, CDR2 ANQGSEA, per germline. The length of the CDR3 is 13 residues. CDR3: CSVEVSPTDTQYF. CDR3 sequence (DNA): TGCAGCGTTGAGGTCTCCCCCACAGATACGCAGTATTTT.

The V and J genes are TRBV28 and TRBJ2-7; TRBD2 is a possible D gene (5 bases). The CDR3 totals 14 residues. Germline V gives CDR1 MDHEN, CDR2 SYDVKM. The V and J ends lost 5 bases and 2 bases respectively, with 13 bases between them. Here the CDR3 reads CASSSVLVAYEQYF. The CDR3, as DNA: TGTGCCAGCAGTAGTGTACTAGTAGCCTACGAGCAGTACTTC.

As DNA, the CDR3 is TGCAGTGCTGCTGACAGAGTATGGAACACTGAAGCTTTCTTT. It yields the protein CSAADRVWNTEAFF. This chain links TRBV20-1 with TRBJ1-1, with a weak D call TRBD1 (5 bases). The CDR3 loop spans 14 amino acids. Trimming left V 5 bases short and J 1 base short, with 14 bases between. Looked up from germline, CDR1 is DFQATT and CDR2 is SNEGSKA (reference sequence).

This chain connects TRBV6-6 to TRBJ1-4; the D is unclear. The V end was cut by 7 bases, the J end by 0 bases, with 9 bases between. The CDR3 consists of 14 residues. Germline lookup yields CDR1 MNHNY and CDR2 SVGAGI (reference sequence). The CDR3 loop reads CASTPSATNEKLFF. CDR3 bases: TGTGCCAGCACCCCATCTGCAACTAATGAAAAACTGTTTTTT.

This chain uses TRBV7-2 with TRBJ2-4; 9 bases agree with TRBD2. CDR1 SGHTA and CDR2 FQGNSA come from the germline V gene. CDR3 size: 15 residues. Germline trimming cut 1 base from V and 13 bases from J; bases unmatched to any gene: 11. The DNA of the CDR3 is TGTGCCAGCAGCTTAGTCCTAGCGGGGATTAGGGAGCAGTACTTC. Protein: CASSLVLAGIREQYF. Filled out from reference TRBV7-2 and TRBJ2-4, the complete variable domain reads GAGVSQSPSNKVTEKGKDVELRCDPISGHTALYWYRQSLGQGLEFLIYFQGNSAPDKSGLPSDRFSAERTGGSVSTLTIQRTQQEDSAVYLCASSLVLAGIREQYFGAGTRLSVL.

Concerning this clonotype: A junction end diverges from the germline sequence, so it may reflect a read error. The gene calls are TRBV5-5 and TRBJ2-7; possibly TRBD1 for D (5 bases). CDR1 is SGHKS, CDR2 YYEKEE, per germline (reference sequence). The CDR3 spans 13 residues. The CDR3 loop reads CTSSLGRSNEQYF. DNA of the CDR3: TGTACCAGCAGCTTGGGGCGGAGCAATGAGCAGTACTTC.

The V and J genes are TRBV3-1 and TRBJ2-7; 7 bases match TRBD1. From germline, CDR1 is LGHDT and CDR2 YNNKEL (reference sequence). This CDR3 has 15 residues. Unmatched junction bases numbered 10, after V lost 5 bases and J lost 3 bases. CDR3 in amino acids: CASSYEGTAIYEQYF. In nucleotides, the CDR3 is TGTGCCAGCAGCTACGAGGGGACAGCAATCTACGAGCAGTACTTC.

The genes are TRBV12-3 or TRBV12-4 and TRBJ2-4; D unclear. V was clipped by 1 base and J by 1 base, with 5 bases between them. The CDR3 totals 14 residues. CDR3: CASSLGPAKNIQYF. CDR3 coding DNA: TGTGCCAGCAGTTTAGGGCCGGCCAAAAACATTCAGTACTTC.

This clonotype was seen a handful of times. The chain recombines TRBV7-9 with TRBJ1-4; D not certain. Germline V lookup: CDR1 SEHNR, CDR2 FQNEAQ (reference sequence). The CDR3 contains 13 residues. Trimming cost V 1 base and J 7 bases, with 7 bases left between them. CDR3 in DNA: TGTGCCAGCAGCTTAGTCGTTACTGAAAAACTGTTTTTT. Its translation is CASSLVVTEKLFF. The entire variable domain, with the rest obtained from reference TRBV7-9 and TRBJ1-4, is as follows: DTGVSQNPRHKITKRGQNVTFRCDPISEHNRLYWYRQTLGQGPEFLTYFQNEAQLEKSRLLSDRFSAERPKGSFSTLEIQRTEQGDSAMYLCASSLVVTEKLFFGSGTQLSVL.

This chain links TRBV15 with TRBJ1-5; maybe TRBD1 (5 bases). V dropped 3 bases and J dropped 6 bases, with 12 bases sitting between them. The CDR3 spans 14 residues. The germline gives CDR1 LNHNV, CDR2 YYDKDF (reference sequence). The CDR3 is CATSSRGQGQPQHF. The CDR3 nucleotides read TGTGCCACCAGCAGCAGAGGGCAGGGTCAGCCCCAGCATTTT.

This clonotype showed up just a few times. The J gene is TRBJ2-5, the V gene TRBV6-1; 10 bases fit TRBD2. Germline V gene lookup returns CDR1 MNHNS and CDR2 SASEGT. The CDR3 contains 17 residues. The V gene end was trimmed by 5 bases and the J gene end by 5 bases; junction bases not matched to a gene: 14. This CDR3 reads CASSRRISGGAFETQYF. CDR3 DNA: TGTGCCAGCAGTCGTCGGATCAGCGGGGGGGCTTTTGAGACCCAGTACTTC.

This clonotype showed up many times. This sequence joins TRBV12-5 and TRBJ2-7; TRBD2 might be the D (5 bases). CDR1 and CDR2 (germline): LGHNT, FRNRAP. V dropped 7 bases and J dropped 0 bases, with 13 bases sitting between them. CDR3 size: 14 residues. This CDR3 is CASAVNGNSYEQYF. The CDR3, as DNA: TGTGCTAGTGCCGTCAACGGGAACTCCTACGAGCAGTACTTC.

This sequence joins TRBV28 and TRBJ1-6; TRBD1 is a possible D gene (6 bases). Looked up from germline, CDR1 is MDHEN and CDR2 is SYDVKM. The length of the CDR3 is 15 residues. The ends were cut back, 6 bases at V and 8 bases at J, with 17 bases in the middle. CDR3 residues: CASSLETGFHSPLHF. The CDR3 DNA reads TGTGCCAGCAGCCTGGAAACAGGGTTCCATTCACCCCTCCACTTT.

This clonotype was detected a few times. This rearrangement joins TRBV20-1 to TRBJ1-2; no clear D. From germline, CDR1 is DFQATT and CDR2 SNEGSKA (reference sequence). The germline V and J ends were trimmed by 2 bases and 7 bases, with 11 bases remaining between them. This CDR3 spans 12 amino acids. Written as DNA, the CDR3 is TGCAGTGCTAGATTGGATATCGGTGGCTACACCTTC. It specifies CSARLDIGGYTF.

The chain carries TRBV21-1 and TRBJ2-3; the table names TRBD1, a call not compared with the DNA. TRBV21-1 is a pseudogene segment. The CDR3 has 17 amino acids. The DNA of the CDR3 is TGTGCCAGCAGCAAAAAGCGGGAGAGGGGCTACTTGGATACGCAGTATTTT. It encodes CASSKKRERGYLDTQYF.

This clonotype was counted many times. Here the CDR3 reads CASSSRTGANVLTF. CDR3 nucleotides: TGTGCCAGCAGCTCCCGGACTGGGGCCAACGTCCTGACTTTC. This sequence joins TRBV7-9 and TRBJ2-6; no definite D call. Per germline, CDR1 SEHNR and CDR2 FQNEAQ (reference sequence). V gave up 4 bases and J gave up 2 bases, with 6 bases separating them. The CDR3 extends over 14 amino acids. Looking up the rest from reference TRBV7-9 and TRBJ2-6 gives the full variable domain: DTGVSQNPRHKITKRGQNVTFRCDPISEHNRLYWYRQTLGQGPEFLTYFQNEAQLEKSRLLSDRFSAERPKGSFSTLEIQRTEQGDSAMYLCASSSRTGANVLTFGAGSRLTVL.

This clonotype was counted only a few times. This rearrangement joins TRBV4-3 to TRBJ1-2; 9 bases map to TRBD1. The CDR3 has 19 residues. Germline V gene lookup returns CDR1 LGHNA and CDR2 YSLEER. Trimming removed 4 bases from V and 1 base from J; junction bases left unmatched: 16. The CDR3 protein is CASSRELGTGSLDNYGYTF. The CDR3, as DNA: TGCGCCAGCAGCCGAGAACTCGGGACAGGGTCCTTAGATAACTATGGCTACACCTTC.

The CDR3 spells CASSLVGFDTEAFF. CDR3 DNA: TGTGCCAGCAGCTTAGTAGGATTTGACACTGAAGCTTTCTTT. This rearrangement joins TRBV7-2 to TRBJ1-1; D is ambiguous. Germline V gene lookup returns CDR1 SGHTA and CDR2 FQGNSA. This CDR3 has 14 residues. Trimming stripped 1 base from V and 3 bases from J, with 9 bases between.